The subject of this entry is one T cell receptor beta chain. Its antigen is currently unknown. Researchers isolated CD4+ T cells once roughly nine days of culture had elapsed. The infection with SARS-CoV-2 (confirmed by PCR) occurred in this person between March and December 2020. The vaccine given was either BNT162b2 or mRNA-1273, in two doses. Assay used: immunoSEQ multiplex PCR; TCRdb lists only in-frame clones, some missing. Counted here are about 44,000 clones, 76% occurring once; the ten biggest clones make up 3.5% to 4.5%. The CDR3 runs 15 residues. The germline gives CDR1 SGHNT, CDR2 YENEEA. V was cut by 4 bases and J by 0 bases, with 10 bases left in between. This entry belongs to a study of vaccination effects on CD4 cells after COVID-19.

Sample: CD4+ T cells from PBMCs cultured without peptide, taken after COVID-19 vaccination. The genes are TRBV11-3 and TRBJ2-1; tentative D call: TRBD2 (6 bases). This receptor was taken from a human donor who had a prior SARS-CoV-2 infection. Here the CDR3 reads CASSSSGPSYNEQFF. CDR3 bases: TGTGCCAGCAGCTCAAGCGGGCCCTCCTACAATGAGCAGTTCTTC.